The sequence of this T cell receptor beta chain was determined in a study of PD-L1 blockade in urothelial cancer. For the study at large: Individuals in the cohort had been given 0 to 3 earlier chemotherapy regimens. Blood gave a median roughly 150,000 T cells.

This sample's time point: peripheral blood 6 weeks after treatment start. Sample numbers ranged from 1 to 8 per patient, encompassing pretreatment and on-treatment collections. Some clones are missing from TCRdb's copy, which holds only in-frame ones; the method was immunoSEQ multiplex PCR. This table has some 40,000 clones, about 89% appearing once. CDR3 length: 15 residues. Trimming took off 0 bases at V and 0 bases at J, with 6 bases between the two ends. Per the germline V gene, CDR1 is SGHRS and CDR2 is YFSETQ. Source: PBMCs, taken around atezolizumab (anti-PD-L1) treatment. The J gene is TRBJ1-4, the V gene TRBV5-1; no definite D call. The TCR originated in a man between 65 and 79 years old with urothelial cancer. CDR3 in amino acids: CASSLGASTNEKLFF. The CDR3 region has the DNA TGCGCCAGCAGCTTGGGGGCCTCAACTAATGAAAAACTGTTTTTT. Using reference TRBV5-1 and TRBJ1-4 for the parts outside the CDR3, the full variable domain is KAGVTQTPRYLIKTRGQQVTLSCSPISGHRSVSWYQQTPGQGLQFLFEYFSETQRNKGNFPGRFSGRQFSNSRSEMNVSTLELGDSALYLCASSLGASTNEKLFFGSGTQLSVL.